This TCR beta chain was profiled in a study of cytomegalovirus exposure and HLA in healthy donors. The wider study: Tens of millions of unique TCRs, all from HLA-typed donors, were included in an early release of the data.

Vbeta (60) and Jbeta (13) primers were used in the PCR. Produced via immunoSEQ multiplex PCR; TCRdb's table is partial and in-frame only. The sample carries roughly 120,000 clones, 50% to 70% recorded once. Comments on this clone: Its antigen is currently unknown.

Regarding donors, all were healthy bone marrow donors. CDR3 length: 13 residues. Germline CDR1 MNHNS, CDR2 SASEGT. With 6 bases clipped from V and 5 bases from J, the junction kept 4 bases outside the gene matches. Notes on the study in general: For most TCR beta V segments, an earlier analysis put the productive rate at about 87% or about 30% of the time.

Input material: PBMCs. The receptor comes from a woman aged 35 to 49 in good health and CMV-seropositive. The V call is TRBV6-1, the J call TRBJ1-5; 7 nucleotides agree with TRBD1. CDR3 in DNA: TGTGCCAGCAGCGATACAGGGGATCAGCCCCAGCATTTT. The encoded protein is CASSDTGDQPQHF.